The TCR beta chain under discussion was sequenced for a study of T cells in Graves' hyperthyroidism and ophthalmopathy. Researchers amplified the TCR beta CDR3 regions from RNA transcripts. Carried out on the TCR CDR3, a first-round RT-PCR used the HTBI primer set. In TCRdb, the multiplex PCR reads were re-called with MiXCR into one record per CDR3 protein. Of around 300,000 distinct CDR3 sequences in the sample, 14% were seen once. Out of over 9 ml of fresh peripheral blood came the PBMCs. This clonotype was observed a few times. Germline CDR1 and CDR2: MNHNS and SASEGT. V was trimmed by 6 bases and J by 1 base, leaving 7 bases between them. The CDR3 is made up of 14 amino acids.

Sequencing was performed on blood. The chain carries TRBV6-1 and TRBJ2-6; D is undetermined. This clonotype originated in a woman in her 30s with Graves' hyperthyroidism. CDR3 sequence (DNA): TGTGCCAGCAGAGGGTTGTCTGGGGCCAACGTCCTGACTTTC. It specifies CASRGLSGANVLTF.